This TCR beta chain was retrieved from a study of blood T cell repertoires in COVID-19. The overall study: From the United States, Italy and Spain came samples of acute and convalescent COVID-19. PBMCs, B-cell-depleted T cells, or T cells provided the cDNA or gDNA that made up the material.

Seattle-derived patients entered the study during active infection and were followed longitudinally. How the authors handled the data: Reference gene primer amplification gave nucleated cell count estimates. The data were produced by immunoSEQ multiplex PCR, yet TCRdb's version contains in-frame clones alone and is incomplete. V and J calls plus clone size are reproduced from that table; the DNA served to infer D and trimming. Here the sample spans around 170,000 clones, around nine tenths being singletons. V was clipped by 4 bases and J by 2 bases, with 15 bases between them. Germline lookup yields CDR1 PRHDT and CDR2 FYEKMQ (reference sequence). The length of the CDR3 is 16 residues.

This sequence was found in a man aged 55-75 years with COVID-19, enrolled during active disease. Sequenced: peripheral blood. The chain joins TRBV13 to TRBJ1-3, with a tentative D call TRBD1 (5 bases). The CDR3 loop reads CASSYLTPGPGNTIYF. The CDR3 DNA reads as TGTGCCAGCAGCTACTTAACCCCAGGGCCTGGAAACACCATATATTTT.